This T cell receptor beta chain was found in a study of blood T cell repertoires in COVID-19. Study summary: Some COVID-19 samples were acute and others convalescent; all came from the United States, Italy and Spain.

As handled by the study authors: Nucleated cell counts were estimated from reference gene primer amplification. Using immunoSEQ multiplex PCR, the repertoire was profiled, and TCRdb retains in-frame clones only, with some absent. The V and J calls and clone size were taken over from that table, and D and trimming were inferred from the DNA. The profile shows 250,000 to 350,000 clones, 92% of them singletons. In germline, CDR1 is MDHEN, CDR2 SYDVKM. The CDR3 totals 14 residues. V lost 10 bases and J 0 bases, leaving 16 bases between the germline ends. Enrollees, about 18 to 89 years old, lived in 24 US areas. Participants were placed into cohorts based on the clinical history they reported.

Sample: PBMCs or T cells enriched from blood (not recorded which). The chain employs TRBV28 and TRBJ2-7; D remains ambiguous. The receptor was derived from a woman aged 30 to 39 who had recovered from COVID-19. This chain's CDR3 is CATLWKASSYEQYF. The CDR3, as DNA: TGTGCCACCCTGTGGAAGGCTAGCTCCTACGAGCAGTACTTC.